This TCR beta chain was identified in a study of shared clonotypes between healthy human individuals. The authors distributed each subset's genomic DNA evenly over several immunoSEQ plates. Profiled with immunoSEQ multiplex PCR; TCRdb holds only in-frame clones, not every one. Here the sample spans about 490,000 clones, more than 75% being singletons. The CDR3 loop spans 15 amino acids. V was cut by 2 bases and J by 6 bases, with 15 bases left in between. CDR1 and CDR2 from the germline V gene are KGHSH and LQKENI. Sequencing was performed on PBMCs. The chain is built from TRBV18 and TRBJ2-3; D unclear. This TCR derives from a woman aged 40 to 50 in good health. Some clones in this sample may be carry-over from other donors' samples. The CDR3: CASSPSSPVGDTQYF. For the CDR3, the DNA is TGTGCCAGCTCACCATCGTCCCCTGTCGGGGATACGCAGTATTTT.